One sample yielded the 21 T cell receptor beta chains listed below, sequenced in a study of blood T cell repertoires in COVID-19. Assay used: immunoSEQ multiplex PCR; TCRdb lists only in-frame clones, some missing. The sample consists of 150,000 to 200,000 clones, 70% to 80% of them appearing once. Sequencing was performed on peripheral blood. Every receptor here comes from a man aged 55 to 70 with acute or convalescent COVID-19.

The rearrangement links TRBV12-3 or TRBV12-4 to TRBJ1-2; 8 positions agree with TRBD1. Trimming removed 6 bases from V and 7 bases from J; junction bases left unmatched: 7. This CDR3 comprises 13 residues. CDR3 sequence: CASRGTGSSGYTF. Here the CDR3 DNA reads TGTGCCAGCAGGGGGACAGGTTCAAGTGGCTACACCTTC.

This clone was picked up a small number of times. The V gene is TRBV25-1, the J gene TRBJ2-1, with a tentative D call TRBD2 (5 bases). This CDR3 is 16 amino acids long. The V end lost 1 base, the J end lost 3 bases, and 13 bases lay between the germline ends. Germline loops: CDR1 MGHDK, CDR2 SYGVNS. Here the CDR3 DNA reads TGTGCCAGCAGTGAATCTACAGCGACTAACTACAATGAGCAGTTCTTC. Its translation is CASSESTATNYNEQFF.

This chain links TRBV6-2 or TRBV6-3 with TRBJ1-5, with D maybe TRBD1 (5 bases). CDR1 MNHEY and CDR2 SVGEGT come from the germline V gene. V shed 6 bases and J shed 6 bases, with 21 bases lying between them. The CDR3 has 16 amino acids. The DNA for the CDR3 is TGTGCCAGCAGCCACAGCGGGACCCAACACGTTCAGCCCCAGCATTTT. It is translated as CASSHSGTQHVQPQHF.

The chain is built from TRBV24-1 and TRBJ2-3; 11 bases map to TRBD2. This CDR3 comprises 17 residues. The junction had 4 bases not matched to a gene; V was cut back by 3 bases and J by 0 bases. Germline CDR1 is KGHDR and CDR2 is SFDVKD. CDR3 residues: CATSDTGLAASTDTQYF. The CDR3 DNA reads as TGTGCCACCAGTGATACGGGACTAGCGGCTAGCACAGATACGCAGTATTTT.

The sample holds a few counts of this clone. The chain recombines TRBV5-1 with TRBJ1-1; 7 nucleotides line up with TRBD1. This CDR3 has 15 amino acids. Germline V gives CDR1 SGHRS, CDR2 YFSETQ. J was trimmed by 5 bases and V by 4 bases; bases with no gene match: 11. Here the CDR3 DNA reads TGCGCCAGCAGCATTTTGACAGGGTTGGAGACTGAAGCTTTCTTT. As protein: CASSILTGLETEAFF.

V gene TRBV11-2 combines with J gene TRBJ1-1; a weak D match, TRBD1 (5 bases). CDR3 length: 15 amino acids. Germline V gives CDR1 SGHAT, CDR2 FQNNGV. Trimming left V 1 base short and J 5 bases short, with 14 bases between. The CDR3 here is CASSLAGRGRTEAFF. DNA for the CDR3: TGTGCCAGCAGCTTAGCAGGGCGTGGGCGGACTGAAGCTTTCTTT.

This chain joins TRBV19 and TRBJ2-3; tentative D call: TRBD2 (5 bases). This CDR3 is 12 amino acids long. Germline CDR1 and CDR2: LNHDA and SQIVND (reference sequence). The V end lost 4 bases, the J end lost 6 bases, and 8 bases lay between the germline ends. CDR3 DNA: TGTGCCAGTAGTAGCACTAGGGATACGCAGTATTTT. Encoded protein: CASSSTRDTQYF.

The rearrangement uses TRBV11-3 and TRBJ2-7, with a tentative D call TRBD1 (6 bases). The CDR3 contains 14 residues. Germline values: CDR1 SGHNT, CDR2 YENEEA. V lost 5 bases and J lost 2, with 13 bases in between. The CDR3 region has the DNA TGTGCCAGCAGCCCACAGGGTTACCCCTACGAGCAGTACTTC. This codes for CASSPQGYPYEQYF.

V and J are TRBV5-4 and TRBJ2-1, with a possible D match to TRBD2 (5 bases). The CDR3 contains 14 residues. V was cut by 1 base and J by 4 bases, with 9 bases left in between. CDR1 is SGHNT, CDR2 YYREEE, per germline (reference sequence). Written as DNA, the CDR3 is TGTGCCAGCAGCTTGAGCGGAATTTACAATGAGCAGTTCTTC. This encodes CASSLSGIYNEQFF.

The rearrangement links TRBV5-4 to TRBJ2-1; 8 bases align to TRBD2. This CDR3 region has 14 residues. The trim removed 5 bases at V and 3 bases at J, leaving 4 bases unmatched. In germline, CDR1 is SGHNT, CDR2 YYREEE (reference sequence). The CDR3 spells CASRRGDNYNEQFF. For the CDR3, the DNA is TGTGCCAGCAGGCGGGGGGATAACTACAATGAGCAGTTCTTC.

The chain combines TRBV11-1 with TRBJ2-1, with 7 bases identical to TRBD2. CDR3 length: 14 amino acids. J gave up 7 bases and V 1 base, and 4 bases lay outside the gene matches. Germline V gene lookup returns CDR1 SGHAT and CDR2 FQDESV (reference sequence). The CDR3 nucleotides are TGTGCCAGCAGCTTAGTCGGGGGGTCTAATGAGCAGTTCTTC. Its translation: CASSLVGGSNEQFF.

The chain couples TRBV4-2 to TRBJ1-1; 9 nucleotides align to TRBD1. Germline lookup yields CDR1 LGHNA and CDR2 YNFKEQ. The J segment lost 5 bases and the V segment lost 3 bases, leaving 4 bases of the junction unmatched. The CDR3 is 14 amino acids. CDR3 sequence (DNA): TGTGCCAGCAGCCAGGGACAGGGTTTGACTGAAGCTTTCTTT. Amino acids: CASSQGQGLTEAFF.

As DNA, the CDR3 is TGTGCCAGCAGCTTAGGGACTAGCGGGGGCAATGAGCAGTTCTTC. Translating gives CASSLGTSGGNEQFF. This chain links TRBV7-2 with TRBJ2-1; 13 positions match TRBD2. CDR3 length equals 15 residues. The V and J ends lost 1 base and 6 bases, in that order; junction bases with no gene match: 0. In germline, CDR1 is SGHTA, CDR2 FQGNSA.

The chain recombines TRBV5-1 with TRBJ2-7; maybe TRBD1 (7 bases). Germline V gene lookup returns CDR1 SGHRS and CDR2 YFSETQ. The CDR3 spans 15 residues. Trimming removed 0 bases from V and 1 base from J, with 11 bases in between. CDR3 protein: CASSLGQGGSYEQYF. In DNA, the CDR3 is TGCGCCAGCAGCTTGGGCCAGGGGGGATCCTACGAGCAGTACTTC.

V and J are TRBV19 and TRBJ2-1; TRBD2 agrees at 11 bases. After removal of 5 bases from V and 8 bases from J, the junction contained 5 bases not matched to a gene. The germline V gene has CDR1 LNHDA and CDR2 SQIVND (reference sequence). The CDR3 has 14 residues. The CDR3 loop reads CASSASGGFDEQFF. CDR3 DNA: TGTGCCAGTAGTGCTAGCGGGGGGTTCGATGAGCAGTTCTTC.

The chain uses TRBV7-8 and TRBJ2-1, with TRBD2 matching 8 bases. The V segment lost 4 bases and the J segment 4 bases; nucleotides outside the gene matches: 9. The CDR3 sequence is 16 residues long. Germline CDR1 SGHVS, CDR2 FQNEAQ. Here the CDR3 DNA reads TGTGCCAGCAGCTCCCACGGGGGGGGCGCTTACAATGAGCAGTTCTTC. Amino acid sequence: CASSSHGGGAYNEQFF.

The chain joins TRBV10-2 to TRBJ1-5; 8 bases match TRBD1. CDR1 and CDR2 (germline): WSHSY, SAAADI. The CDR3 spans 14 residues. Trimming at V came to 3 bases and at J to 6 bases, leaving 4 bases not matched to a gene. This CDR3 reads CASSEQGVGQPQHF. The DNA of the CDR3 is TGCGCCAGCAGTGAACAGGGGGTGGGTCAGCCCCAGCATTTT.

The chain couples TRBV5-4 to TRBJ1-2, with D maybe TRBD1 (5 bases). The V end was cut by 2 bases, the J end by 2 bases, with 10 bases between. Germline V gene data show CDR1 as SGHNT and CDR2 as YYREEE (reference sequence). The CDR3 is 14 residues long. The CDR3 coding sequence is TGTGCCAGCAGCTTCGCAGGGCAGAACTATGGCTACACCTTC. Encoded protein: CASSFAGQNYGYTF. Complete variable domain (other parts from reference TRBV5-4 and TRBJ1-2): ETGVTQSPTHLIKTRGQQVTLRCSSQSGHNTVSWYQQALGQGPQFIFQYYREEENGRGNFPPRFSGLQFPNYSSELNVNALELDDSALYLCASSFAGQNYGYTFGSGTRLTVV.

The rearrangement joins TRBV5-1 to TRBJ1-1, with a weak D call TRBD1 (5 bases). In germline, CDR1 is SGHRS, CDR2 YFSETQ. With 4 bases removed from V and 10 bases from J, the gap between germline ends came to 17 bases. This CDR3 is built from 13 residues. The CDR3 loop is CASSAGTAGGAFF. Written as DNA, the CDR3 is TGCGCCAGCAGCGCCGGGACCGCGGGGGGAGCTTTCTTT.

This chain joins TRBV7-9 and TRBJ1-3; no clear D gene. Trimming took 2 bases from V and 0 from J, leaving 11 bases between them. This CDR3 is 16 amino acids long. Germline V gene data show CDR1 as SEHNR and CDR2 as FQNEAQ (reference sequence). The CDR3, as DNA: TGTGCCAGCAGCTTAACGATGGAGGACTCTGGAAACACCATATATTTT. Its protein is CASSLTMEDSGNTIYF.

The rearrangement joins TRBV9 to TRBJ2-3; D is uncertain. Germline loops: CDR1 SGDLS, CDR2 YYNGEE. The CDR3 length is 13 residues. V shed 3 bases and J shed 0 bases, with 5 bases lying between them. In DNA form, the CDR3 reads TGTGCCAGCAGCGAACAGAGCACAGATACGCAGTATTTT. Translating gives CASSEQSTDTQYF.